This T cell receptor beta chain originates from a study of naive and memory T cell subsets. This clonotype was recorded at least ten times. An equimolar mix of two oligonucleotides served as the beta constant-region primer for TRBC1 and TRBC2. Nested alpha and beta constant-region primers with the SP2 primer drove four PCR rounds on ligated cDNA. TCRdb fed the UMI-ligation and nested PCR reads into MiXCR, producing one record per CDR3 protein. There are over 800 distinct CDR3 sequences in the sample; approximately 15% occur only once, and approximately 80% lies in the top ten. Per the germline V gene, CDR1 is MDHEN and CDR2 is SYDVKM. With 7 bases clipped from V and 6 bases from J, the junction kept 9 bases outside the gene matches. The CDR3 runs to 15 residues.

The specimen sequenced was CD8+ TEMRA cells from blood. The subset: effector memory re-expressing CD45RA, CD45RA+ CD27-. The chain employs TRBV28 and TRBJ2-3, with 11 bases lining up with TRBD2. This clonotype was sampled from a human donor in good health. The CDR3 spells CASNPLTSGTDTQYF. The CDR3 region has the DNA TGTGCCAGCAACCCCCTGACTAGCGGGACTGATACGCAGTATTTT.